In its sample, the clone carrying this T cell receptor beta chain was seen many times. Its specificity is not known. Libraries from sorted cells each used approximately 990,000 CD4+ or CD8+ T cells. These data originate in a study of neurological immune-mediated disorders. Study observations and caveats: There were no CDR3 amino acid sequences shared by expanded clones across subjects, a result suggesting private repertoires in all groups. HTLV-1-associated myelopathy had the most TCR clonal expansion, whereas multiple sclerosis had the least (lower than in healthy controls).

V lost 4 bases to trimming and J lost 0 bases; unmatched junction nucleotides: 10. This CDR3 spans 17 amino acids. Germline V lookup: CDR1 SGHRS, CDR2 YFSETQ. The authors obtained over 170 million TCR-beta sequences from 15-18 subjects per sequencing run. Each CDR3 protein is one row after TCRdb ran MiXCR on the 5' RACE reads. Among fewer than 40,000 distinct CDR3 sequences listed, approximately 5.2% were seen once. This rearrangement joins TRBV5-1 to TRBJ2-1, with TRBD2 matching over 7 bases. Material for sequencing was CD4+ T cells from blood. The clonotype comes from a woman aged 50 to 65 in good health. CDR3: CASSVGLGRSSYNEQFF. The CDR3 coding sequence is TGCGCCAGCAGCGTAGGACTAGGCCGCAGCTCCTACAATGAGCAGTTCTTC.